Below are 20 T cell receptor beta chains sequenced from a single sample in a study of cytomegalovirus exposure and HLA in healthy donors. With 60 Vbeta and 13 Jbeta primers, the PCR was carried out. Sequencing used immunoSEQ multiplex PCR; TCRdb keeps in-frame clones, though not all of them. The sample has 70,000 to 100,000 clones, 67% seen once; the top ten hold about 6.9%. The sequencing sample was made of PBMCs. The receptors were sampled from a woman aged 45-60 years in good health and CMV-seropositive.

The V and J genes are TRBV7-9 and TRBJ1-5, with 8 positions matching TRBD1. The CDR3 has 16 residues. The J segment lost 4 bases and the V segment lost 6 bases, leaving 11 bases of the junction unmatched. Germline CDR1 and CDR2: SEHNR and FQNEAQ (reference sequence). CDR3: CASRSDDRGGNQPQHF. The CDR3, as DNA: TGTGCCAGCAGGAGCGACGACAGGGGTGGGAATCAGCCCCAGCATTTT.

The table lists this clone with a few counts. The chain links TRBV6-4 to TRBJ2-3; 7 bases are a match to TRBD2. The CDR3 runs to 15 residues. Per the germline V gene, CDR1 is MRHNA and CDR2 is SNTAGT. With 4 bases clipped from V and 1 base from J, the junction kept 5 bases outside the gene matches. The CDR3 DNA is TGTGCCAGCAGTGTTAAGCGGGGAGGCACAGATACGCAGTATTTT. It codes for CASSVKRGGTDTQYF.

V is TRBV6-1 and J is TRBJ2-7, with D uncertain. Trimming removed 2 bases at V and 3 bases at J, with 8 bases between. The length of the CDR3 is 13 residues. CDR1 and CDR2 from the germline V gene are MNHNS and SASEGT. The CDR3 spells CASSERVVYEQYF. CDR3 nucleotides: TGTGCCAGCAGTGAAAGAGTTGTCTACGAGCAGTACTTC.

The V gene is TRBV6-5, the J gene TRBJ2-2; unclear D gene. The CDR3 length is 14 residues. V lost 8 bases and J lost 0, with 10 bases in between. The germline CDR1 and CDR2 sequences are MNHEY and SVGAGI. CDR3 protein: CASRILPNTGELFF. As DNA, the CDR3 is TGTGCCAGCCGTATTCTTCCGAACACCGGGGAGCTGTTTTTT.

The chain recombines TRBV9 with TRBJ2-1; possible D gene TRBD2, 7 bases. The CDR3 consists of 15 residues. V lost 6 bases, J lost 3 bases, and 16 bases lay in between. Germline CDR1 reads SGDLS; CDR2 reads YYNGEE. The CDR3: CASTPGGGNYNEQFF. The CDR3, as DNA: TGTGCCAGCACCCCTGGCGGGGGCAACTACAATGAGCAGTTCTTC.

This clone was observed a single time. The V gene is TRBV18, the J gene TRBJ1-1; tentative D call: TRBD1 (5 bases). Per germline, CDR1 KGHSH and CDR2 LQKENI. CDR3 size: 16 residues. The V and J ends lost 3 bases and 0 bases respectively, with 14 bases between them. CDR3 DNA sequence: TGTGCCAGCTCACCGAGGGGAGGCGGAATGAACACTGAAGCTTTCTTT. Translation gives CASSPRGGGMNTEAFF.

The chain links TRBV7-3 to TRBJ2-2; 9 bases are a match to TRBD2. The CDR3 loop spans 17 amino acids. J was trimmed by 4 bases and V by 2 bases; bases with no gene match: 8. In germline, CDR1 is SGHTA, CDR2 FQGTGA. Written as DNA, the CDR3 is TGTGCCAGCAGCTTACTGGGACTAGCCGACTTCACCGGGGAGCTGTTTTTT. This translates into CASSLLGLADFTGELFF.

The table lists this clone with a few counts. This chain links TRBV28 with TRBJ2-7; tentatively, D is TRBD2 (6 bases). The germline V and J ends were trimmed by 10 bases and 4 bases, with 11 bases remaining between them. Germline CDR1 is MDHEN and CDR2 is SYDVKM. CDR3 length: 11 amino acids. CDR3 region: CATRTNYEQYF. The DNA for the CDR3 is TGTGCCACAAGGACTAATTACGAGCAGTACTTC. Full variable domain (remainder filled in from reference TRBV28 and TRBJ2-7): DVKVTQSSRYLVKRTGEKVFLECVQDMDHENMFWYRQDPGLGLRLIYFSYDVKMKEKGDIPEGYSVSREKKERFSLILESASTNQTSMYLCATRTNYEQYFGPGTRLTVT.

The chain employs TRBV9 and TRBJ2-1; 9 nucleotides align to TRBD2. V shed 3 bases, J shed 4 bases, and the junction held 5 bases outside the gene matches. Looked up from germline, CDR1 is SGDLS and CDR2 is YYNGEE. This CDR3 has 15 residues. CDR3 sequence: CASSATSGPYNEQFF. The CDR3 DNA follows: TGTGCCAGCAGCGCCACTAGCGGGCCATACAATGAGCAGTTCTTC.

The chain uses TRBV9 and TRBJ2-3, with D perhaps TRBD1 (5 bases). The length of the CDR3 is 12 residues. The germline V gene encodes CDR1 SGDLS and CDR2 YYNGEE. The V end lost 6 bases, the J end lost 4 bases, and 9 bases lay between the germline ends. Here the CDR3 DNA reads TGTGCCAGCACCGACAGAGCAGATACGCAGTATTTT. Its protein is CASTDRADTQYF.

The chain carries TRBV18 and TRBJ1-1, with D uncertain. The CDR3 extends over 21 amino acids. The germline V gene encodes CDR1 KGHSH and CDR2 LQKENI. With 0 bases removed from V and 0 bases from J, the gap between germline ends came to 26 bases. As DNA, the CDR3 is TGTGCCAGCTCACCACCTCTTCGATTTGAAGAGAGGTCAGTTATGAACACTGAAGCTTTCTTT. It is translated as CASSPPLRFEERSVMNTEAFF.

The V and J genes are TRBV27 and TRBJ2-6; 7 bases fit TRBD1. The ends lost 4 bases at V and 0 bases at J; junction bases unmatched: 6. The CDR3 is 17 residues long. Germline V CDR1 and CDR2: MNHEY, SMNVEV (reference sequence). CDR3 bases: TGTGCCAGCAGTTCGCGACAGGGCTACTCTGGGGCCAACGTCCTGACTTTC. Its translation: CASSSRQGYSGANVLTF.

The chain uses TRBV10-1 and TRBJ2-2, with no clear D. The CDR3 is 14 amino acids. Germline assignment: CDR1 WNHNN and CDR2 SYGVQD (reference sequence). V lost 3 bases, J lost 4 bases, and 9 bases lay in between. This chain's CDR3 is CASSDFMSTGELFF. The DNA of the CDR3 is TGCGCCAGCAGTGATTTCATGAGCACCGGGGAGCTGTTTTTT.

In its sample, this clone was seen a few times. CDR3 sequence reads: CASSENGDYGYTF. Here the CDR3 DNA reads TGCGCCAGCAGTGAAAACGGGGACTATGGCTACACCTTC. The J gene is TRBJ1-2, the V gene TRBV10-1; D is unresolved. V was clipped by 3 bases and J by 3 bases, with 8 bases between them. The CDR3 is 13 amino acids. Germline CDR1 WNHNN, CDR2 SYGVQD (reference sequence).

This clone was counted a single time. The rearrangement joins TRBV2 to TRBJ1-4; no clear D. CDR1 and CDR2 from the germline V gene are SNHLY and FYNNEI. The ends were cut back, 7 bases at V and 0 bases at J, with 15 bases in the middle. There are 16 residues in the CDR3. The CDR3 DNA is TGTGCCAGCACCCTCTCGGGAGGAACAACTAATGAAAAACTGTTTTTT. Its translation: CASTLSGGTTNEKLFF.

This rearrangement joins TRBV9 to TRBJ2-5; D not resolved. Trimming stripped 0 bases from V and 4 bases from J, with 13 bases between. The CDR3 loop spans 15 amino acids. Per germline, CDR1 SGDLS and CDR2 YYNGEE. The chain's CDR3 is CASSVGGGSRETQYF. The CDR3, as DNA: TGTGCCAGCAGCGTAGGTGGCGGTTCGAGAGAGACCCAGTACTTC.

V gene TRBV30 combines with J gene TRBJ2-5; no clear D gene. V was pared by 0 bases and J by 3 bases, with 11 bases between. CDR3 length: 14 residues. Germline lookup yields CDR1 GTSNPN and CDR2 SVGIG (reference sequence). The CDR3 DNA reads TGTGCCTGGAGTGTATTCCCTAACGAAGAGACCCAGTACTTC. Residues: CAWSVFPNEETQYF.

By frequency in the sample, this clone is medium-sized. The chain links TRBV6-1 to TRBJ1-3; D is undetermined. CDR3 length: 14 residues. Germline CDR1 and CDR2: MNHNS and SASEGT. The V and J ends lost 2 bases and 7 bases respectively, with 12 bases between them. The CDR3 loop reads CASSEKGSANTIYF. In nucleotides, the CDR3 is TGTGCCAGCAGTGAAAAAGGGAGTGCGAACACCATATATTTT.

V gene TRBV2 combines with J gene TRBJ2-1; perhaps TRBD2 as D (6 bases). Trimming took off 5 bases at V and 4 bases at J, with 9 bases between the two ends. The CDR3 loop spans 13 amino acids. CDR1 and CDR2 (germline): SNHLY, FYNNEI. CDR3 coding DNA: TGTGCCAGCAGTCCGGGACTTTACAATGAGCAGTTCTTC. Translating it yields CASSPGLYNEQFF.

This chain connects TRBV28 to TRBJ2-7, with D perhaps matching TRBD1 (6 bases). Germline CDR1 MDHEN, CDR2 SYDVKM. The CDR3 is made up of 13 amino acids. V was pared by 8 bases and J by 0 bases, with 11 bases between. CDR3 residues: CASGTPYSYEQYV. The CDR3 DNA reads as TGTGCCAGCGGGACACCCTACTCCTACGAGCAGTACGTC.